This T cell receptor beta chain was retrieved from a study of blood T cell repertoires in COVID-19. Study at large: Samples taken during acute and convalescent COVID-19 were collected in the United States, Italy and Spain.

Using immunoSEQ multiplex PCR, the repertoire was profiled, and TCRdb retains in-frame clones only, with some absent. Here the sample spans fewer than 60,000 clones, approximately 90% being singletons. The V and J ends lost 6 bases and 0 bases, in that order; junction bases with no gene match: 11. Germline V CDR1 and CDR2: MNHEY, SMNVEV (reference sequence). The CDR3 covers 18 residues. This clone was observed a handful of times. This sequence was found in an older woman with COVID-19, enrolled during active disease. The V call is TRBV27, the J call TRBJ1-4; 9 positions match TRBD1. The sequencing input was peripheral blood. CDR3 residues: CASRPAGQGSSTNEKLFF. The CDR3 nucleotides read TGTGCCAGCAGACCGGCGGGACAGGGATCATCAACTAATGAAAAACTGTTTTTT.